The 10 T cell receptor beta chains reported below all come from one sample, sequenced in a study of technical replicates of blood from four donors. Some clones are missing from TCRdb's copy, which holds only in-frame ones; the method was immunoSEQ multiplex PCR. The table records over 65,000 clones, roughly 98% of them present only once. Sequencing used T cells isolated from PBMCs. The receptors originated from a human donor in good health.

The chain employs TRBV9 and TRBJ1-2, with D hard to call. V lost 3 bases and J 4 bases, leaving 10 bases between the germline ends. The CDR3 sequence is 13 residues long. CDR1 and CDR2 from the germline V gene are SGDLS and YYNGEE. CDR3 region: CASSAAGIYGYTF. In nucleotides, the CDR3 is TGTGCCAGCAGCGCCGCGGGTATCTATGGCTACACCTTC. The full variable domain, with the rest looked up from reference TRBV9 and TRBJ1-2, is DSGVTQTPKHLITATGQRVTLRCSPRSGDLSVYWYQQSLDQGLQFLIQYYNGEERAKGNILERFSAQQFPDLHSELNLSSLELGDSALYFCASSAAGIYGYTFGSGTRLTVV.

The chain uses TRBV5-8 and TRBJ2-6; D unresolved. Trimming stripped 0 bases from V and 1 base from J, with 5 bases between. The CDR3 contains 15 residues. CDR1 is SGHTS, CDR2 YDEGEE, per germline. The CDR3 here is CASSLVLSGANVLTF. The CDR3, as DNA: TGTGCCAGCAGCTTGGTATTGTCTGGGGCCAACGTCCTGACTTTC.

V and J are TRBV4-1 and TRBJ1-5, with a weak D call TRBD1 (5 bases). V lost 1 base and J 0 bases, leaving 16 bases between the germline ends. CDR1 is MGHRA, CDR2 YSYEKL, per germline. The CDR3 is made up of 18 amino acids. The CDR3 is CASSQGGVGTYSNQPQHF. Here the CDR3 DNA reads TGCGCCAGCAGCCAAGGGGGGGTAGGGACGTATAGCAATCAGCCCCAGCATTTT.

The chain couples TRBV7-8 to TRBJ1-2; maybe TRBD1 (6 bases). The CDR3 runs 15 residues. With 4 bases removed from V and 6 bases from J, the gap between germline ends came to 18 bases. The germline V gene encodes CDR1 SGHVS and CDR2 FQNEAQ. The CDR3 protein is CASSSKRTDLNGYTF. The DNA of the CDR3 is TGTGCCAGCAGCTCAAAGCGGACAGATCTTAATGGCTACACCTTC.

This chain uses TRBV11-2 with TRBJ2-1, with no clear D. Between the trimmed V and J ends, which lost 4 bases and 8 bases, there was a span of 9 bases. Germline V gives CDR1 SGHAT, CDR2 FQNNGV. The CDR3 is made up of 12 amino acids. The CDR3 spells CASSSRGDEQFF. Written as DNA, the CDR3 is TGTGCCAGCAGCTCAAGAGGCGATGAGCAGTTCTTC.

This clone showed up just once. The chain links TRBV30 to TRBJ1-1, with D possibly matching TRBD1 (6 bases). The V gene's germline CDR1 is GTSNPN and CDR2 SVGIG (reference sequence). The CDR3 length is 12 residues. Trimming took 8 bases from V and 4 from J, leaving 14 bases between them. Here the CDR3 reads CAVAGVGTEAFF. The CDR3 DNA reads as TGTGCCGTAGCAGGGGTCGGCACTGAAGCTTTCTTT.

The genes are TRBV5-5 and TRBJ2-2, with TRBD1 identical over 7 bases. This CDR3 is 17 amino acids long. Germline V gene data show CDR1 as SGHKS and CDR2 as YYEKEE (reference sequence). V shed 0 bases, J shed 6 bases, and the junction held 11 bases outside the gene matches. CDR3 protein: CASSLGLDKGAPGELFF. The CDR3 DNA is TGTGCCAGCAGCTTGGGGCTGGACAAGGGGGCCCCCGGGGAGCTGTTTTTT.

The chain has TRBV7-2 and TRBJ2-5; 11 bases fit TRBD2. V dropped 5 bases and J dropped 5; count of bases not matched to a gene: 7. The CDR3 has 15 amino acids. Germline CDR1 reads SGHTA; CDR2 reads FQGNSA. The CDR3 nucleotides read TGTGCCAGCAGCCCGGGACTAGCGGCCCGGGAGACCCAGTACTTC. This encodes CASSPGLAARETQYF.

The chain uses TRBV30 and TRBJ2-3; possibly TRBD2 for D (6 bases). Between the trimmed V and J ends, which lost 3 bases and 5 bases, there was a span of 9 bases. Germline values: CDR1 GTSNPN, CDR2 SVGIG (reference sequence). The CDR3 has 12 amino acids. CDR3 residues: CAWRWGEDTQYF. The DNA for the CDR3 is TGTGCCTGGAGGTGGGGGGAAGATACGCAGTATTTT.

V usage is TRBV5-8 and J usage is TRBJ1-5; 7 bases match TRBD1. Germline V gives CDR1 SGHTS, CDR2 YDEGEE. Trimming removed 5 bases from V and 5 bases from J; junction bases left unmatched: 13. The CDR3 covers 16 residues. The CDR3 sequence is CASRLTGVGEHQPQHF. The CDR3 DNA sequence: TGTGCCAGCAGGTTAACAGGGGTGGGGGAACATCAGCCCCAGCATTTT.